This T cell receptor beta chain was obtained from a study of cytotoxic CD8 clonotypes in ibrutinib-treated CLL. Generated by immunoSEQ multiplex PCR, the TCRdb table keeps only in-frame clones and is missing some. The sample carries approximately 100,000 clones, approximately 58% recorded once. The CDR3 loop spans 15 amino acids. Per germline, CDR1 MDHEN and CDR2 SYDVKM. The germline V and J ends were trimmed by 6 bases and 4 bases, with 15 bases remaining between them. The chain links TRBV28 to TRBJ2-2; maybe TRBD1 (6 bases). This sequence was found in a human donor with chronic lymphocytic leukemia. The sample consisted of PBMCs, taken after 24 months of ibrutinib treatment. The CDR3, as DNA: TGTGCCAGCAGATCATTGGGGGCCGTCACCGGGGAGCTGTTTTTT. Protein product: CASRSLGAVTGELFF.